A selection of T cell receptor beta chains follows, all from one sample in a study of cytomegalovirus exposure and HLA in healthy donors. The table came from immunoSEQ multiplex PCR; TCRdb's copy has only in-frame clones and leaves some out. The sample includes 200,000 to 300,000 clones, roughly 86% of them seen just once. Material for sequencing was PBMCs. These receptors were collected from a middle-aged woman in good health and CMV-seropositive. Both conserved end residues are part of each CDR3. The D gene is left open where the match is weak. Only some rows state a clone size, as once, few, many or a class for expanded clones.

V gene	D gene	J gene	clone size	CDR3 protein	CDR3 DNA
TRBV5-1	TRBD1	TRBJ2-3	-	CASSKIPGQGTDTQYF	TGCGCCAGCAGCAAAATCCCGGGACAGGGCACAGATACGCAGTATTTT
TRBV27	-	TRBJ1-1	-	CASSASPRGLNTEAFF	TGTGCCAGCAGTGCCTCTCCCCGGGGATTGAACACTGAAGCTTTCTTT
TRBV28	-	TRBJ2-2	-	CASSLFGGGTTGELFF	TGTGCCAGCAGTTTATTCGGTGGGGGGACCACCGGGGAGCTGTTTTTT
TRBV12-2	-	TRBJ1-2	few	CASRLAPRDRTANYGYTF	TGTGCAAGTCGCTTAGCCCCCCGGGACAGGACGGCTAACTATGGCTACACCTTC
TRBV29-1	-	TRBJ1-2	-	CSVGEGTNGYTF	TGCAGCGTTGGGGAGGGAACCAATGGCTACACCTTC
TRBV21-1	-	TRBJ2-3	-	CASRGAGVPDTQYF	TGTGCCAGCAGAGGGGCGGGAGTACCAGATACGCAGTATTTT
TRBV18	-	TRBJ2-7	-	CASSPGSSYEQYF	TGTGCCAGCTCACCCGGTTCTTCCTACGAGCAGTACTTC
TRBV14	-	TRBJ2-3	few	CASSQGPPRAQYF	TGTGCCAGCAGCCAAGGGCCTCCGAGGGCGCAGTATTTT
TRBV19	-	TRBJ2-7	-	CASSNAAYEQYF	TGTGCCAGTAGTAACGCGGCCTACGAGCAGTACTTC
TRBV19	-	TRBJ2-2	-	CASSISGRTGELFF	TGTGCCAGTAGTATATCAGGGAGGACCGGGGAGCTGTTTTTT
TRBV6-6	-	TRBJ2-7	once	CASSYVSTTYEQYF	TGTGCCAGCAGTTACGTGTCTACCACCTACGAGCAGTACTTC
TRBV21-1	-	TRBJ1-2	-	CASSKVRPGTF	TGTGCCAGCAGCAAAGTCCGTCCCGGCACCTTC
TRBV29-1	TRBD1	TRBJ1-6	once	CSVRQGNNSPLHF	TGCAGCGTCCGACAGGGTAATAATTCACCCCTCCACTTT
TRBV10-3	-	TRBJ2-5	few	CAISGRGAPETQYF	TGTGCCATCAGTGGTAGAGGTGCCCCAGAGACCCAGTACTTC
TRBV30	TRBD1	TRBJ2-7	-	CAWQGGILSSYEQYF	TGTGCCTGGCAAGGGGGCATACTTTCCTCCTACGAGCAGTACTTC
TRBV4-3	-	TRBJ1-1	once	CASSQEAARGTEAFF	TGCGCCAGCAGCCAAGAAGCAGCCAGAGGCACTGAAGCTTTCTTT
TRBV7-2	-	TRBJ1-2	-	CASSGYRDGYTF	TGTGCCAGCAGCGGATACAGGGACGGCTACACCTTC
TRBV28	-	TRBJ2-7	-	CASTGGIYEQYF	TGTGCCAGCACCGGCGGAATCTACGAGCAGTACTTC
TRBV14	-	TRBJ2-4	-	CASSQLQGRGENIQYF	TGTGCCAGCAGCCAATTGCAGGGGCGCGGTGAAAACATTCAGTACTTC
TRBV28	TRBD1	TRBJ2-7	-	CASGTGRLEQYF	TGTGCCAGCGGGACAGGTAGGCTGGAGCAGTACTTC
TRBV12-5	-	TRBJ1-5	-	CASGLVGRGEPQHF	TGTGCTAGTGGTTTGGTAGGCAGGGGAGAGCCCCAGCATTTT
TRBV14	TRBD2	TRBJ2-7	-	CASSRDYLREQYF	TGTGCCAGCAGCCGGGACTACCTACGCGAGCAGTACTTC
TRBV16	TRBD1	TRBJ1-6	-	CASSQSAGTVNSPLHF	TGTGCCAGCAGCCAATCGGCGGGGACAGTAAATTCACCCCTCCACTTT
TRBV5-6	TRBD2	TRBJ2-5	-	CASSATGTSGYQETQYF	TGTGCCAGCAGCGCCACCGGGACTAGCGGATACCAAGAGACCCAGTACTTC
TRBV25-1	-	TRBJ2-7	-	CASSEVEREQYF	TGTGCCAGCAGTGAAGTGGAGCGAGAGCAGTACTTC
TRBV7-9	TRBD2	TRBJ2-1	-	CASSVSGLAGGEQFF	TGTGCCAGCAGCGTTTCGGGACTAGCGGGAGGTGAGCAGTTCTTC